These 31 T cell receptor beta chains share one sample of origin, sequenced in a study of T cell responses to AZD1222 COVID-19 vaccine. Some clones are missing from TCRdb's copy, which holds only in-frame ones; the method was immunoSEQ multiplex PCR. The data show under 80,000 clones, roughly 80% seen once. Here the sequenced sample was peripheral blood, taken on day 0 of AZD1222 vaccination. The source is an adult in good health.

The rearrangement uses TRBV10-3 and TRBJ2-3; TRBD2 aligns across 12 bases. Germline V CDR1 and CDR2: ENHRY, SYGVKD. Unmatched junction bases numbered 0, after V lost 5 bases and J lost 3 bases. The CDR3 totals 14 residues. CDR3 amino acids: CAISLAGGTDTQYF. The CDR3 nucleotides read TGTGCCATCAGTCTAGCGGGGGGGACAGATACGCAGTATTTT.

Worth noting for this clone: Distinct nucleotide sequences in the sample also encode this CDR3. The chain links TRBV6-5 to TRBJ1-3, with TRBD1 matching 9 bases. Germline loops: CDR1 MNHEY, CDR2 SVGAGI. This CDR3 comprises 13 residues. The J segment lost 4 bases and the V segment lost 6 bases, leaving 1 base of the junction unmatched. CDR3 sequence (DNA): TGTGCCAGCAGGACAGGGGGAGGAAACACCATATATTTT. It encodes CASRTGGGNTIYF.

This sequence joins TRBV5-4 and TRBJ1-2; TRBD1 aligns across 7 bases. The CDR3 spans 14 residues. V trimming: 5 bases; J trimming: 4 bases; junction bases outside the gene matches: 8. Germline CDR1 is SGHNT and CDR2 is YYREEE (reference sequence). The CDR3 region is CASSPTGWGYGYTF. DNA of the CDR3: TGTGCCAGCAGTCCGACAGGGTGGGGCTATGGCTACACCTTC.

The chain combines TRBV7-8 with TRBJ2-1; either TRBD1 or TRBD2 may fit D (6 bases each). V lost 7 bases to trimming and J lost 10 bases, with 14 bases between them. The CDR3 loop spans 12 amino acids. CDR1 is SGHVS and CDR2 is FQNEAQ in the germline V gene. This CDR3 is CASKQGLGEQFF. CDR3 coding DNA: TGTGCCAGCAAACAGGGACTGGGGGAGCAGTTCTTC.

This sequence joins TRBV28 and TRBJ1-3; D remains unclear. Germline V gene data show CDR1 as MDHEN and CDR2 as SYDVKM. Trimming took 5 bases from V and 0 from J, leaving 8 bases between them. The CDR3 runs to 14 residues. The DNA for the CDR3 is TGTGCCAGCAGTACCCACACCTCTGGAAACACCATATATTTT. It translates to CASSTHTSGNTIYF. Together with reference TRBV28 and TRBJ1-3, the CDR3 gives the full variable domain: DVKVTQSSRYLVKRTGEKVFLECVQDMDHENMFWYRQDPGLGLRLIYFSYDVKMKEKGDIPEGYSVSREKKERFSLILESASTNQTSMYLCASSTHTSGNTIYFGEGSWLTVV.

A few counts support this clone. J is TRBJ2-1 and V is TRBV9; 9 bases align to TRBD2. CDR1 is SGDLS and CDR2 is YYNGEE in the germline V gene. V shed 0 bases and J 4 bases; nucleotides not matched to a gene: 5. This CDR3 spans 16 amino acids. In DNA form, the CDR3 reads TGTGCCAGCAGCGTAGTGGGTAGCGGGGGTTACAATGAGCAGTTCTTC. As protein: CASSVVGSGGYNEQFF.

The J gene is TRBJ1-5, the V gene TRBV25-1; D is perhaps TRBD1 (6 bases). This CDR3 has 14 residues. Looked up from germline, CDR1 is MGHDK and CDR2 is SYGVNS. V shed 6 bases and J shed 4 bases, with 13 bases lying between them. The CDR3 DNA is TGTGCCAGCAGCCTAACAGGGTTTAATCAGCCCCAGCATTTT. This encodes CASSLTGFNQPQHF.

The chain recombines TRBV7-2 with TRBJ1-1, with TRBD1 identical over 8 bases. This CDR3 spans 14 amino acids. Germline CDR1 SGHTA, CDR2 FQGNSA. Germline trimming cut 4 bases from V and 2 bases from J; bases unmatched to any gene: 3. The CDR3 coding sequence is TGTGCCAGCAGCTCCAGGGGGCCAAACACTGAAGCTTTCTTT. Protein product: CASSSRGPNTEAFF.

The chain joins TRBV24-1 to TRBJ2-2; possible D gene TRBD2, 6 bases. In germline, CDR1 is KGHDR, CDR2 SFDVKD. V was cut by 4 bases and J by 5 bases, with 19 bases left in between. The CDR3 sequence is 17 residues long. CDR3 residues: CATSDAPRPGGTGELFF. The CDR3 coding sequence is TGTGCCACCAGTGACGCCCCGCGTCCCGGGGGAACCGGGGAGCTGTTTTTT.

The V and J genes are TRBV9 and TRBJ2-5, with 8 nucleotides matching TRBD2. CDR1 and CDR2 (germline): SGDLS, YYNGEE. V lost 0 bases and J lost 1; bases outside the gene matches: 11. This CDR3 spans 18 amino acids. The CDR3 here is CASSVGRGAGATQETQYF. The CDR3 DNA reads as TGTGCCAGCAGCGTAGGGAGGGGAGCGGGGGCCACCCAAGAGACCCAGTACTTC.

This clone was counted once. CDR3 sequence reads: CASSQDFSQETQYF. CDR3 nucleotides: TGTGCCAGCAGCCAAGACTTCTCACAAGAGACCCAGTACTTC. The genes are TRBV4-2 and TRBJ2-5; D is unresolved. Trimming pared 0 bases from V and 2 bases from J, leaving 7 bases between. Germline V lookup: CDR1 LGHNA, CDR2 YNFKEQ. CDR3 size: 14 residues.

The V and J genes are TRBV9 and TRBJ2-1; maybe TRBD2 (6 bases). This CDR3 contains 16 residues. From germline, CDR1 is SGDLS and CDR2 YYNGEE. Trimming left V 0 bases short and J 0 bases short, with 10 bases between. The CDR3 DNA follows: TGTGCCAGCAGCGTAGTTGCGGGGAGCTCCTACAATGAGCAGTTCTTC. As protein: CASSVVAGSSYNEQFF.

The chain is built from TRBV5-1 and TRBJ1-2; D gene ambiguous. Between the trimmed V and J ends, which lost 0 bases and 2 bases, there was a span of 5 bases. The CDR3 extends over 13 amino acids. CDR1 is SGHRS, CDR2 YFSETQ, per germline. CDR3 sequence: CASSLEQNYGYTF. The CDR3, as DNA: TGCGCCAGCAGCTTGGAACAGAACTATGGCTACACCTTC.

The chain couples TRBV30 to TRBJ1-1; maybe TRBD1 (5 bases). The CDR3 is 14 residues long. V lost 0 bases and J lost 5, with 13 bases in between. Germline CDR1 reads GTSNPN; CDR2 reads SVGIG (reference sequence). CDR3 in amino acids: CAWSVRRGQTEAFF. CDR3 nucleotides: TGTGCCTGGAGTGTACGAAGGGGCCAAACTGAAGCTTTCTTT.

V gene TRBV27 combines with J gene TRBJ1-5, with 7 bases matching TRBD1. The ends lost 6 bases at V and 14 bases at J; junction bases unmatched: 7. Germline V gene lookup returns CDR1 MNHEY and CDR2 SMNVEV (reference sequence). This CDR3 contains 11 residues. The CDR3 spells CASSHGTEEHF. CDR3 in DNA: TGTGCCAGCAGCCACGGGACAGAAGAGCATTTT.

In its sample, this clone was seen a few times. The J gene is TRBJ2-1, the V gene TRBV2; D is unclear. V was shortened by 6 bases and J by 9 bases, with 9 bases between the two germline ends. Looked up from germline, CDR1 is SNHLY and CDR2 is FYNNEI. The CDR3 extends over 11 amino acids. Here the CDR3 reads CASRADGEQFF. In DNA form, the CDR3 reads TGTGCCAGCAGGGCAGATGGTGAGCAGTTCTTC.

This chain connects TRBV11-2 to TRBJ1-2; a weak D match, TRBD1 (6 bases). V lost 4 bases and J lost 5, with 20 bases in between. The CDR3 is made up of 16 amino acids. CDR1 is SGHAT, CDR2 FQNNGV, per germline. The CDR3 nucleotides are TGTGCCAGCAGCTACGCGGGATACAGGGATGAGTATGGCTACACCTTC. Its translation is CASSYAGYRDEYGYTF.

The chain combines TRBV2 with TRBJ1-2; D not resolved. Trimming removed 1 base from V and 4 bases from J, with 13 bases in between. This CDR3 contains 15 residues. Per the germline V gene, CDR1 is SNHLY and CDR2 is FYNNEI. The CDR3: CASSEGPKALYGYTF. In DNA form, the CDR3 reads TGTGCCAGCAGTGAAGGCCCGAAGGCCCTCTATGGCTACACCTTC. The whole variable domain, remainder taken from reference TRBV2 and TRBJ1-2, is EPEVTQTPSHQVTQMGQEVILRCVPISNHLYFYWYRQILGQKVEFLVSFYNNEISEKSEIFDDQFSVERPDGSNFTLKIRSTKLEDSAMYFCASSEGPKALYGYTFGSGTRLTVV.

Here the CDR3 DNA reads TGTGCCAGCAGTTACTCGACTAGCGGGGGCGCGTACGAGCAGTACTTC. As protein: CASSYSTSGGAYEQYF. The gene calls are TRBV6-5 and TRBJ2-7; 12 nucleotides line up with TRBD2. Germline-derived CDR1 and CDR2 are MNHEY and SVGAGI. The V segment lost 0 bases and the J segment 4 bases; nucleotides outside the gene matches: 4. The CDR3 extends over 16 amino acids.

The chain is built from TRBV4-1 and TRBJ2-7, with D tentatively TRBD2 (5 bases). The CDR3 is made up of 15 amino acids. The V and J ends lost 4 bases and 4 bases respectively, with 17 bases between them. From germline, CDR1 is MGHRA and CDR2 YSYEKL. The CDR3 region is CASSPEPGFSYEQYF. In DNA, the CDR3 is TGCGCCAGCAGCCCGGAGCCGGGGTTTAGTTACGAGCAGTACTTC.

This chain connects TRBV7-3 to TRBJ2-1; TRBD2 agrees at 11 bases. CDR1 is SGHTA, CDR2 FQGTGA, per germline. The J segment lost 3 bases and the V segment lost 5 bases, leaving 3 bases of the junction unmatched. This CDR3 contains 15 residues. CDR3: CASSLTSGIYNEQFF. The CDR3 DNA reads as TGTGCCAGCAGCCTGACTAGCGGGATCTACAATGAGCAGTTCTTC. Complete variable domain (other parts from reference TRBV7-3 and TRBJ2-1): GAGVSQTPSNKVTEKGKYVELRCDPISGHTALYWYRQSLGQGPEFLIYFQGTGAADDSGLPNDRFFAVRPEGSVSTLKIQRTERGDSAVYLCASSLTSGIYNEQFFGPGTRLTVL.

This rearrangement joins TRBV28 to TRBJ1-5; the D is unclear. The CDR3 extends over 14 amino acids. The V end lost 6 bases, the J end lost 3 bases, and 12 bases lay between the germline ends. Germline loops: CDR1 MDHEN, CDR2 SYDVKM. Written as DNA, the CDR3 is TGTGCCAGCAGCTGGGAGGAACTCAATCAGCCCCAGCATTTT. Translation: CASSWEELNQPQHF.

V usage is TRBV6-6 and J usage is TRBJ2-4; D not certain. Trimming pared 5 bases from V and 1 base from J, leaving 21 bases between. CDR3 size: 18 residues. In germline, CDR1 is MNHNY, CDR2 SVGAGI (reference sequence). CDR3 residues: CASSQSPPVAVAKNIQYF. The CDR3 DNA sequence: TGTGCCAGCAGTCAATCCCCTCCGGTCGCCGTGGCCAAAAACATTCAGTACTTC.

The chain uses TRBV18 and TRBJ2-5; D uncertain. V gave up 0 bases and J gave up 4 bases, with 3 bases separating them. This CDR3 region has 12 residues. CDR1 and CDR2 (germline): KGHSH, LQKENI. The CDR3 sequence is CASSPPGETQYF. The CDR3 DNA reads as TGTGCCAGCTCACCACCGGGAGAGACCCAGTACTTC.

The V and J genes are TRBV15 and TRBJ1-5; no firm D call. Per germline, CDR1 LNHNV and CDR2 YYDKDF (reference sequence). Trimming shortened V by 0 bases and J by 6 bases, and 9 bases separated the two germline ends. The CDR3 contains 14 residues. Here the CDR3 reads CATSRERGSQPQHF. The CDR3 DNA reads as TGTGCCACCAGCAGAGAACGAGGTAGTCAGCCCCAGCATTTT.

This sequence joins TRBV28 and TRBJ2-7; TRBD1 agrees at 9 bases. The V and J ends lost 6 bases and 3 bases, in that order; junction bases with no gene match: 9. Germline assignment: CDR1 MDHEN and CDR2 SYDVKM. This CDR3 has 15 amino acids. CDR3 sequence: CASRGGTGRNYEQYF. The CDR3 nucleotides read TGTGCCAGCAGGGGTGGGACAGGGAGAAACTACGAGCAGTACTTC.

The chain joins TRBV18 to TRBJ1-3, with D possibly TRBD1 on 6 matching bases. The V gene's germline CDR1 is KGHSH and CDR2 LQKENI. Trimming took 3 bases from V and 8 from J, leaving 23 bases between them. The CDR3 totals 17 residues. The CDR3, as DNA: TGTGCCAGCTCACCTCGTTCCCTACAGGGTACGTCGGACACCATATATTTT. Encoded protein: CASSPRSLQGTSDTIYF.

The gene calls are TRBV7-2 and TRBJ1-5; 8 nucleotides match TRBD1. CDR3 size: 16 residues. The V gene end was trimmed by 0 bases and the J gene end by 7 bases; junction bases not matched to a gene: 8. The germline V gene encodes CDR1 SGHTA and CDR2 FQGNSA. The CDR3 DNA is TGTGCCAGCAGCTTAGCGAGGGGACAGGTGGGACAGCCCCAGCATTTT. It is translated as CASSLARGQVGQPQHF.

The chain links TRBV2 to TRBJ1-2; 8 nucleotides line up with TRBD1. Germline V CDR1 and CDR2: SNHLY, FYNNEI. There are 15 residues in the CDR3. V lost 4 bases, J lost 7 bases, and 11 bases stayed unmatched. The CDR3 DNA follows: TGTGCCAGCAGTGCTGGGCCGGGACAGGCCTCTGGCTACACCTTC. It encodes CASSAGPGQASGYTF.

On this clone itself: Germline is not matched at one junction end, which may reflect a read error. J is TRBJ2-7 and V is TRBV19; 10 bases fit TRBD1. The CDR3 totals 12 residues. Germline-derived CDR1 and CDR2 are LNHDA and SQIVND (reference sequence). CDR3 sequence (DNA): TGTGCCAGTAGTATGGAGACAGGGGGCATCCACTTC. Its translation: CASSMETGGIHF.

The rearrangement links TRBV19 to TRBJ2-7, with D unresolved. The CDR3 is 15 residues long. Trimming shortened V by 1 base and J by 0 bases, and 10 bases separated the two germline ends. CDR1 LNHDA and CDR2 SQIVND come from the germline V gene (reference sequence). The CDR3: CASSIVAAVSYEQYF. CDR3 sequence (DNA): TGTGCCAGTAGTATAGTAGCCGCCGTCTCCTACGAGCAGTACTTC.